This T cell receptor beta chain was sequenced for a study of identical twins. Regarding the study as a whole: A lower insertion count was a feature of abundant cord blood beta clonotypes, with no such feature in memory repertoires. In drawing conclusions, the study used cross-sectional statistical analysis and did not follow the same donors.

This clonotype has a handful of counts. The target antigen is unknown. TCRdb used MiXCR to reprocess the 5' RACE reads, holding one entry per CDR3 protein. The data hold 310,000 or so distinct CDR3 sequences, with roughly 8.6% observed a single time. The same specimen was also included in a second study, on yellow fever vaccine responses in identical twins.

The sequenced material came from CD8+ T cells sorted from blood. This clonotype originated in a woman aged 18-29 years in good health.

CDR3 sequence reads: CASSPIGSTDTQYF. The CDR3 nucleotides are TGTGCCAGCAGCCCTATAGGCAGCACAGATACGCAGTATTTT. This chain links TRBV7-3 with TRBJ2-3; no clear D. Between the trimmed V and J ends, which lost 5 bases and 0 bases, there was a span of 9 bases. The CDR3 totals 14 residues. Per germline, CDR1 SGHTA and CDR2 FQGTGA.